The sequence of this TCR beta chain was determined in a study of blood T cell repertoires in COVID-19 (dated by TCRdb to 2020 to 2022). Study-level background: The collaborator samples originated in the United States, Italy and Spain and spanned the acute and convalescent phases of COVID-19. The sample metadata nearly always contained a de-identified subject ID, COVID-19 status, age in years and sex. The repertoires were released in a freely available public database intended as a resource for research on the immune response to SARS-CoV-2. Where HLA class I and class II types were available, the types were taken from metadata supplied by the sample provider, not from assay-based typing. The dataset comprised deeply sampled blood TCRbeta repertoires from subjects exposed to, actively infected with, or recovered from COVID-19. The samples were drawn from the first 160 participants of the ongoing ImmuneRACE study and from some 1,300 subjects provided by 6 global collaborators. The prospective study material was composed of cDNA or gDNA derived from T cells, B-cell-depleted T cells, or PBMCs. On the study overall, not on this receptor specifically: The amount of clinical and demographic metadata varied by source and participant and was provided uncurated.

In regard to this clone: The antigen it binds to is not known. It has no much larger one-base neighbor in the sample; base qualities were not kept.

The immunoSEQ Assay, a bias-controlled multiplex PCR, was used to amplify TCRbeta CDR3 regions from genomic DNA. On the authors' methods: Nucleated cell counts per sample were estimated from amplification of reference gene primers within the assay. To quantify the absolute abundance of each unique TCRbeta CDR3 rearrangement, sequence reads were collapsed and filtered. For each sample, productive Simpson clonality was calculated as the square root of Simpson's diversity index over productive rearrangements. TCRdb mirrors the immuneACCESS table, restricted to in-frame sequences. Some clones are absent from its copies; in checked studies, under half trace to an unresolved V gene, and the reason for the others is unknown. V and J calls and clone size are as listed in that table; D and trimming were resolved from the DNA. Across this sample there are some 80,000 clones, with about 86% seen only once. About 20% of the sample goes to the ten largest clones.

Collaborating institutions collected whole blood in K2EDTA tubes following their own protocols. Collaborator samples were shipped for TCRbeta analysis as frozen whole blood, isolated PBMCs, or DNA extracted from either sample type. This TCR came from a woman over 75 in a cohort sampled during active or convalescent COVID-19. Sequenced: peripheral blood.

The sequenced DNA: TGTGCCAGTAGTATTGGTCAGGGCAATGAAAAACTGTTTTTT. Translated, it reads CASSIGQGNEKLFF. Recombination linked TRBV19 to TRBJ1-4, and possibly TRBD1, on 5 matching bases. Sequences LNHDA (CDR1) and SQIVND (CDR2) are obtained from the germline V gene (reference sequence). The V end loses 3 bases and the J end loses 5 bases, and a stretch of 10 bases separates them. Taken from cysteine to phenylalanine, the CDR3 has 14 residues. Only CDR3 DNA is held: 42 bases, read in frame from base 1.